This is a list of T cell receptor beta chains from one sample in a study of blood T cell repertoires in COVID-19. TCRdb's copy holds only in-frame clones and misses some; the assay was immunoSEQ multiplex PCR. The sample contains fewer than 400,000 clones, 75% to 90% of which appear only once. Sequenced: peripheral blood. These receptor sequences come from a woman in her twenties or thirties with COVID-19, enrolled during active disease. The conserved cysteine and the conserved F or W are not part of the CDR3 here. Fields, in order: V gene, CDR3 protein.

TRBV5-4 ASSQLAGGFYEQY
TRBV30 AGGWESNYGYT
TRBV6-4 ASSENRNHEQF
TRBV28 ASSFYRQIPSRTGELF
TRBV5-4 ASSAAGDTQY
TRBV3-1/TRBV3-2 ASSPVPSGANVLT
TRBV2 ASSERDRETQY
TRBV5-1 ASSLGTGSSYNEQF
TRBV10-1 ASSGRAGDDEQF
TRBV25-1 ASSPGGRGDTGELF
TRBV7-8 ASSPRTDSYSNQPQH
TRBV27 ASSSAVRNQPQH
TRBV2 ASSERTGWYRRDYGYT
TRBV20-1 SASPQPYSNQPQH
TRBV7-6 ASSPGLAGVTNTGELF
TRBV19 ASNSGDRSQETQY
TRBV25-1 ASSEIDRAGYEQY
TRBV19 ASSSGAGGAYEQY
TRBV19 ASSIDPTVTYSNQPQH
TRBV7-3 ASSFGAYNEQF
TRBV6-1 ASSEAVGEDGYT
TRBV28 ASLNTGYQPQH
TRBV6-1 ASSEGGQNNQPQH
TRBV21-1 ASSKVKGVDSNQPQH
TRBV30 AWSPDTPGGNQPQH
TRBV19 ASSGDSEQY
TRBV11-3 ASSGTSITEQF
TRBV30 AWSDRIEAF
TRBV7-2 ASSLVYSLNTEAF
TRBV19 ASSMRRGNTEAF
TRBV6-1 ASSEDFQNTEAF
TRBV2 ASSEGGRVTEAF
TRBV4-1 ASSQGGSRTDTQY
TRBV2 ASSDRFTVGGTGRYT
TRBV6-5 ATGGLAGVETQY
TRBV30 AWTSGVVTDTQY
TRBV3-1/TRBV3-2 ASSQSQGGYT
TRBV7-9 ASSLGLGNEQF
TRBV3-1/TRBV3-2 ASSLGTGGIQETQY
TRBV5-1 ASSRTEETQY
TRBV28 ASLRGGEETQY
TRBV5-1 ASSQDRPPIEQY
TRBV7-9 ASSSGTVNTEAF
TRBV14 ASSQGQWVGEQY
TRBV5-4 ASSLEGGERANTEAF
TRBV12-3/TRBV12-4 ASSLSRNTEAF
TRBV11-3 ASSFGTGYTGELF
TRBV4-2 ASSQTSGSYEQY
TRBV19 ATTGRTPSTDTQY
TRBV3-1/TRBV3-2 ASSQLMDRGHGEQY
TRBV5-4 ASRLDRAGANVLT
TRBV6-1 ASSEPGQGPSNTGELF